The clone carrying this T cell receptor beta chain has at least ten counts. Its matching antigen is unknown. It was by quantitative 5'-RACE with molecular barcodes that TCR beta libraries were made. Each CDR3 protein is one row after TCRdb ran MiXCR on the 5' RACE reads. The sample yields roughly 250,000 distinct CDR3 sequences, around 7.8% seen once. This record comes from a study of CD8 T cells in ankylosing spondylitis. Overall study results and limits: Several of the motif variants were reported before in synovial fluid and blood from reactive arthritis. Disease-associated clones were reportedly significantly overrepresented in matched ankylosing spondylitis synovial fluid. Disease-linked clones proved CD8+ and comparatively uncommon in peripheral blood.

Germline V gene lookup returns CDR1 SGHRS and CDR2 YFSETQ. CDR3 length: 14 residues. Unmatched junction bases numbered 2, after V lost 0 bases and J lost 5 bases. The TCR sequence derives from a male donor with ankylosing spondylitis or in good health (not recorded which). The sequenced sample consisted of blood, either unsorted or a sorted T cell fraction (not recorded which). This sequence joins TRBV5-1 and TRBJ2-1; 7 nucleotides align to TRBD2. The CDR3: CASSLGGGHNEQFF. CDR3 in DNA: TGCGCCAGCAGCTTGGGCGGGGGACACAATGAGCAGTTCTTC.